Shown below are 20 T cell receptor beta chains from a single sample sequenced in a study of shared clonotypes between healthy human individuals. CD45RO negativity and positive selection for CCR7 defined naive CD8 cells, a population that excluded terminally differentiated effector memory CD45RA+ cells. The repertoire was sequenced with immunoSEQ multiplex PCR; TCRdb's copy has only in-frame clones and lacks some. The sample includes 1.5 million to 2.5 million clones, about 94% of them seen just once. Sequencing was done on a sample of naive CD8+ T cells sorted from blood. These receptors originate from a man aged 18-30 years in good health.

The table lists this clone with a few counts. The rearrangement uses TRBV28 and TRBJ2-6; D gene unclear. V was shortened by 8 bases and J by 1 base, with 3 bases between the two germline ends. CDR3 size: 12 residues. Germline loops: CDR1 MDHEN, CDR2 SYDVKM. CDR3 nucleotides: TGTGCCAGCGGGTCTGGGGCCAACGTCCTGACTTTC. Protein sequence: CASGSGANVLTF.

Regarding this clone: At one end the junction does not follow the germline gene, possibly because of a read error. The chain uses TRBV7-7 and TRBJ2-5; D not resolved. The V gene's germline CDR1 is SSHAT and CDR2 FNYEAQ (reference sequence). The CDR3 length is 17 residues. CDR3 nucleotides: TGTGCTAGCAGCCCCGGCCAGCCCAAACATTTCCAAGAGACCCAGTACTTC. Its translation: CASSPGQPKHFQETQYF.

The sample holds a few counts of this clone. Other DNA variants within this sample encode the same CDR3. The chain carries TRBV27 and TRBJ2-7, with a tentative D call TRBD1 (6 bases). Trimming left V 3 bases short and J 2 bases short, with 8 bases between. In germline, CDR1 is MNHEY, CDR2 SMNVEV (reference sequence). The CDR3 is 13 residues long. This CDR3 reads CASSFGTTYEQYF. The CDR3, as DNA: TGTGCCAGCAGTTTCGGGACAACCTACGAGCAGTACTTC.

V gene TRBV30 combines with J gene TRBJ1-2; no definite D call. V shed 4 bases and J shed 2 bases, with 5 bases lying between them. Per the germline V gene, CDR1 is GTSNPN and CDR2 is SVGIG (reference sequence). This CDR3 is built from 11 residues. CDR3 DNA: TGTGCCTGGATTAGAAACTATGGCTACACCTTC. Its translation is CAWIRNYGYTF.

This chain joins TRBV5-6 and TRBJ2-2; the D is unclear. The CDR3 is 15 residues long. V was pared by 4 bases and J by 5 bases, with 15 bases between. Germline-derived CDR1 and CDR2 are SGHDT and YYEEEE. In nucleotides, the CDR3 is TGTGCCAGCAGCCCCATTGGTAAGACGACCGGGGAGCTGTTTTTT. Translation: CASSPIGKTTGELFF.

The CDR3 region has the DNA TGTGCCATCAGTGGGGATAGCGGGTCTGAGCAGTTCTTC. Protein sequence: CAISGDSGSEQFF. This sequence joins TRBV10-3 and TRBJ2-1, with 7 bases fitting TRBD2. The germline V gene has CDR1 ENHRY and CDR2 SYGVKD. After removal of 4 bases from V and 9 bases from J, the junction contained 6 bases not matched to a gene. The CDR3 loop spans 13 amino acids.

V gene TRBV4-3 combines with J gene TRBJ2-2; a possible D gene is TRBD1 (5 bases). CDR3 size: 14 residues. The germline V and J ends were trimmed by 1 base and 8 bases, with 11 bases remaining between them. Germline CDR1 LGHNA, CDR2 YSLEER. In nucleotides, the CDR3 is TGCGCCAGCAGCCAAGCTAGGGGCCTAGGGGAGCTGTTTTTT. Residues: CASSQARGLGELFF.

This clone was recorded once. The V call is TRBV9, the J call TRBJ1-2, with D perhaps matching TRBD1 (6 bases). Germline CDR1 is SGDLS and CDR2 is YYNGEE. The V end lost 5 bases, the J end lost 0 bases, and 8 bases lay between the germline ends. This CDR3 spans 13 amino acids. The CDR3 DNA reads as TGTGCCAGCAGGGGGGCTACTAACTATGGCTACACCTTC. Protein sequence: CASRGATNYGYTF.

This clone was seen a single time. This chain joins TRBV5-6 and TRBJ2-7; D is unclear. Per germline, CDR1 SGHDT and CDR2 YYEEEE. V dropped 3 bases and J dropped 2 bases, with 9 bases sitting between them. CDR3 size: 13 residues. CDR3 protein: CASSSLVAYEQYF. The CDR3 coding sequence is TGTGCCAGCAGCTCCCTAGTCGCCTACGAGCAGTACTTC. Complete variable domain (other parts from reference TRBV5-6 and TRBJ2-7): DAGVTQSPTHLIKTRGQQVTLRCSPKSGHDTVSWYQQALGQGPQFIFQYYEEEERQRGNFPDRFSGHQFPNYSSELNVNALLLGDSALYLCASSSLVAYEQYFGPGTRLTVT.

The V call is TRBV7-9, the J call TRBJ2-6; 7 bases line up with TRBD1. This CDR3 region has 18 residues. V lost 2 bases and J lost 4; bases outside the gene matches: 11. The germline CDR1 and CDR2 sequences are SEHNR and FQNEAQ (reference sequence). CDR3 amino acids: CASSLSDRAIIGANVLTF. CDR3 bases: TGTGCCAGCAGCTTATCCGACAGGGCAATAATCGGGGCCAACGTCCTGACTTTC.

The genes are TRBV27 and TRBJ2-3; D is possibly TRBD1 or TRBD2 (5 bases each). CDR1 MNHEY and CDR2 SMNVEV come from the germline V gene (reference sequence). This CDR3 spans 16 amino acids. The germline V and J ends were trimmed by 1 base and 0 bases, with 11 bases remaining between them. The DNA of the CDR3 is TGTGCCAGCAGTTTATTTCAGAGGGGTAGCACAGATACGCAGTATTTT. This translates into CASSLFQRGSTDTQYF.

This rearrangement joins TRBV5-4 to TRBJ2-5; D may be TRBD2 (5 bases). Germline lookup yields CDR1 SGHNT and CDR2 YYREEE (reference sequence). Between the trimmed V and J ends, which lost 2 bases and 5 bases, there was a span of 13 bases. CDR3 length: 14 amino acids. The CDR3 protein is CASSFSGFGETQYF. The CDR3, as DNA: TGTGCCAGCAGCTTTTCGGGGTTTGGGGAGACCCAGTACTTC.

The chain carries TRBV18 and TRBJ2-7, with TRBD2 as a possible D gene (7 bases). V dropped 4 bases and J dropped 3 bases, with 19 bases sitting between them. Germline-derived CDR1 and CDR2 are KGHSH and LQKENI. This CDR3 region has 16 residues. This CDR3 reads CASSLREGEVFYEQYF. The CDR3 region has the DNA TGTGCCAGCTCACTCAGGGAGGGGGAGGTCTTCTACGAGCAGTACTTC.

V and J are TRBV6-1 and TRBJ1-2; 7 bases map to TRBD1. CDR1 and CDR2 from the germline V gene are MNHNS and SASEGT. The CDR3 spans 14 residues. V gave up 2 bases and J gave up 3 bases; unmatched junction bases: 3. The CDR3 region is CASSERGQDYGYTF. CDR3 DNA: TGTGCCAGCAGTGAACGTGGACAGGACTATGGCTACACCTTC.

J is TRBJ2-7 and V is TRBV6-1; 8 nucleotides line up with TRBD2. The ends lost 1 base at V and 2 bases at J; junction bases unmatched: 4. The CDR3 totals 15 residues. The V gene's germline CDR1 is MNHNS and CDR2 SASEGT. Here the CDR3 reads CASSEGERGTYEQYF. The CDR3 nucleotides are TGTGCCAGCAGTGAAGGAGAGCGGGGGACCTACGAGCAGTACTTC.

V is TRBV2 and J is TRBJ2-7; perhaps TRBD2 as D (6 bases). Trimming left V 6 bases short and J 3 bases short, with 9 bases between. CDR3 length: 12 residues. Germline CDR1 and CDR2: SNHLY and FYNNEI. The CDR3 sequence is CASSGSGYEQYF. In nucleotides, the CDR3 is TGTGCCAGCAGCGGTAGCGGCTACGAGCAGTACTTC.

This chain connects TRBV28 to TRBJ2-7; D is possibly TRBD1 (5 bases). CDR3 length: 14 residues. Germline V gene sequence: CDR1 MDHEN, CDR2 SYDVKM. The ends were cut back, 2 bases at V and 2 bases at J, with 10 bases in the middle. The CDR3 DNA sequence: TGTGCCAGCAGTTTAGGTCGACAGACCTACGAGCAGTACTTC. The encoded protein is CASSLGRQTYEQYF.

This clone was picked up a small number of times. A single base separates this from a much larger clone, so it may be a read error. The gene calls are TRBV7-9 and TRBJ2-1; no clear D gene. Germline lookup yields CDR1 SEHNR and CDR2 FQNEAQ (reference sequence). CDR3 length equals 12 residues. Trimming pared 5 bases from V and 5 bases from J, leaving 7 bases between. CDR3 amino acids: CASSPPHNEQFF. CDR3 nucleotides: TGTGCCAGCAGCCCCCCCCACAATGAGCAGTTCTTC.

The CDR3 sequence: CASSLGAGRDYGYTF. CDR3 bases: TGTGCCAGCAGTCTAGGGGCAGGACGGGACTATGGCTACACCTTC. The chain couples TRBV2 to TRBJ1-2; possible D gene TRBD1, 5 bases. This CDR3 is built from 15 residues. CDR1 and CDR2 from the germline V gene are SNHLY and FYNNEI. The ends were cut back, 5 bases at V and 3 bases at J, with 16 bases in the middle.

The V call is TRBV7-2, the J call TRBJ2-5; TRBD2 matches 9 bases. The CDR3 sequence is 22 residues long. V lost 0 bases and J lost 4; bases outside the gene matches: 24. The germline gives CDR1 SGHTA, CDR2 FQGNSA. DNA for the CDR3: TGTGCCAGCAGCTTAGCCCCGAAGGTCCATATCGCGGGGGGGCCTTCGGCAGAGACCCAGTACTTC. Protein sequence: CASSLAPKVHIAGGPSAETQYF.